The rows below give T cell receptor beta chains drawn from one sample of a study of STAT5B mutations in CD4+ large granular lymphocyte leukemia. Some clones are missing from TCRdb's copy, which holds only in-frame ones; the method was immunoSEQ multiplex PCR. Among approximately 32,000 clones listed, approximately 88% were seen once. Sequenced input: CD4+ T cells from blood buffy coats. The source of these receptors is a human donor in good health. Each CDR3 is given with its conserved first and last residue. A D gene is named only where the DNA matches it firmly. Clone size is shown for a subset of rows, as once, few, many or a class of expanded clone.

v_call	d_call	clone_size	j_call	cdr3_nt	cdr3_aa
TRBV11-2	-	-	TRBJ1-1	TGTGCCAGCAGCTTCACAGACAGCACTGAAGCTTTCTTT	CASSFTDSTEAFF
TRBV4-1	TRBD1	-	TRBJ1-2	TGCGCCAGCAGCCAAGGGGGACAGGGTTTTACCTATGGCTACACCTTC	CASSQGGQGFTYGYTF
TRBV6-5	-	once	TRBJ1-2	TGTGCCAGCGGCCAGGGCGCTAACTATGGCTACACCTTC	CASGQGANYGYTF
TRBV5-6	-	-	TRBJ2-2	TGTGCCAGCAGCCCTATGGACGGGGAGCTGTTTTTT	CASSPMDGELFF
TRBV10-2	-	-	TRBJ2-3	TGCGCCAGCGGGGAAACAAGGAGCACAGATACGCAGTATTTT	CASGETRSTDTQYF
TRBV4-1	-	-	TRBJ2-1	TGCGCCGCCACCCTCTTTCTTAGCTCCTACAATGAGCAGTTCTTC	CAATLFLSSYNEQFF
TRBV11-2	-	-	TRBJ2-2	TGTGCCAGCAGCTTAGATAGGAGCACCGGGGAGCTGTTTTTT	CASSLDRSTGELFF
TRBV7-2	-	-	TRBJ1-3	TGTGCCAGCAGCTCCGGGACCCTGAGTGCCGGAAACACCATATATTTT	CASSSGTLSAGNTIYF
TRBV6-6	-	-	TRBJ1-3	TGTGCCAGCAGTCCACGGACGGCCTCTGGAAACACCATATATTTT	CASSPRTASGNTIYF
TRBV7-9	-	-	TRBJ2-6	TGTGCCAGCAGCACCGGACCCGGGAAAACGCGAGGGGCCAACGTCCTGACTTTC	CASSTGPGKTRGANVLTF
TRBV11-3	TRBD2	-	TRBJ2-7	TGTGCCAGCAGCTTAGATCAAGGTGGTAGCGGGACCGCCTCCGAGCAGTACTTC	CASSLDQGGSGTASEQYF
TRBV11-1	-	-	TRBJ2-1	TGTGCCAGCAGCTCGGGACTTACCTTAGGCAATGAGCAGTTCTTC	CASSSGLTLGNEQFF
TRBV7-3	TRBD2	-	TRBJ2-1	TGTGCCAGCAGCTCTGCCGGGACTAGCATCAATGAGCAGTTCTTC	CASSSAGTSINEQFF
TRBV5-4	-	-	TRBJ1-2	TGTGCCAGCAGCTTGGGTGGAGGGACCATTGGCTACACCTTC	CASSLGGGTIGYTF
TRBV11-3	-	-	TRBJ1-1	TGTGCCAGCAGCTTAATGAGGGCCGGGGCCACTGAAGCTTTCTTT	CASSLMRAGATEAFF
TRBV10-1	-	-	TRBJ2-1	TGCGCCAGCTCCGCCGAGGGTCCCTACAATGAGCAGTTCTTC	CASSAEGPYNEQFF
TRBV5-8	-	-	TRBJ1-4	TGTGCCAGCAGCTTGGAGGGCCGGTCTTGGGGAAAACTGTTTTTT	CASSLEGRSWGKLFF
TRBV2	TRBD2	-	TRBJ2-3	TGTGCCAGCACTTCGATGGGGGGGATAGATACGCAGTATTTT	CASTSMGGIDTQYF
TRBV11-2	-	-	TRBJ1-1	TGTGCCAGCAGCCCCTCTAGACAGAACACTGAAGCTTTCTTT	CASSPSRQNTEAFF
TRBV29-1	TRBD2	-	TRBJ2-7	TGCAGCGCTTCCGGGACTAGCGGGAGAGCCTTCACCTACGAGCAGTACTTC	CSASGTSGRAFTYEQYF
TRBV27	TRBD1	once	TRBJ1-4	TGTGCCAGCAGTTTCTGGGACAGGGGGGAAAAACTGTTTTTT	CASSFWDRGEKLFF
TRBV4-3	-	-	TRBJ2-5	TGCGCCAGCAGCCAAGGGCGCTGGACAAACGCACAAGAGACCCAGTACTTC	CASSQGRWTNAQETQYF
TRBV2	-	-	TRBJ1-5	TGTGCCAGCAGGGGACACTCCCAAGATTGGCCCCAGCATTTT	CASRGHSQDWPQHF
TRBV5-8	-	-	TRBJ2-3	TGTGCCAGCAGCTTTGGATCAGATACGCAGTATTTT	CASSFGSDTQYF